A single sample is the source of the 27 T cell receptor beta chains below, sequenced in a study of identical twins. TCRdb called the 5' RACE reads again in MiXCR, with one record for every CDR3 protein. The sample includes 200,000 to 250,000 distinct CDR3 sequences, about 6.7% of them seen just once. The data also belong to a second study, concerning T cells expressing NK-cell markers.

What was sequenced was CD8+ T cells sorted from blood. These receptors originate from a woman in her late teens or twenties in good health.

This clonotype was observed many times. The V and J genes are TRBV29-1 and TRBJ2-1; D might be TRBD1 (5 bases). The CDR3 extends over 11 amino acids. V was shortened by 8 bases and J by 5 bases, with 10 bases between the two germline ends. Germline V gives CDR1 SQVTM, CDR2 ANQGSEA. DNA for the CDR3: TGCAGCACCAGCAGGGACAATGAGCAGTTCTTC. Translation gives CSTSRDNEQFF.

J is TRBJ2-1 and V is TRBV4-2; 15 positions agree with TRBD2. The CDR3 is 17 amino acids. Germline CDR1 is LGHNA and CDR2 is YNFKEQ. V trimming: 4 bases; J trimming: 4 bases; junction bases outside the gene matches: 5. CDR3 amino acids: CASSLGTSGGRYNEQFF. CDR3 coding DNA: TGTGCCAGCAGCCTTGGGACTAGCGGGGGGCGATACAATGAGCAGTTCTTC.

The chain carries TRBV10-3 and TRBJ2-7; weak D call: TRBD2 (6 bases). There are 16 residues in the CDR3. The V end was cut by 4 bases, the J end by 3 bases, with 19 bases between. Germline CDR1 is ENHRY and CDR2 is SYGVKD. The DNA for the CDR3 is TGTGCCATCAGTGGGGATTGGGGCGGGATGGGCTACGAGCAGTACTTC. This translates into CAISGDWGGMGYEQYF.

Here the CDR3 DNA reads TGTGCCAGCAGCCCCGGTGGCGGGAGCTTCTCATACGAGCAGTACTTC. It translates to CASSPGGGSFSYEQYF. This chain uses TRBV3-1 with TRBJ2-7, with 7 bases fitting TRBD2. The V gene's germline CDR1 is LGHDT and CDR2 YNNKEL (reference sequence). CDR3 length: 16 residues. V lost 4 bases, J lost 4 bases, and 13 bases stayed unmatched.

The table lists this clonotype with a few counts. The chain has TRBV11-2 and TRBJ1-2, with TRBD1 matching over 9 bases. Unmatched junction bases numbered 4, after V lost 6 bases and J lost 2 bases. CDR3 length: 14 amino acids. From germline, CDR1 is SGHAT and CDR2 FQNNGV. CDR3 DNA: TGTGCCAGCAGTCTGACAGGGGGGAACTATGGCTACACCTTC. This translates into CASSLTGGNYGYTF.

The rearrangement links TRBV20-1 to TRBJ2-1; 10 nucleotides agree with TRBD2. This CDR3 has 16 residues. From germline, CDR1 is DFQATT and CDR2 SNEGSKA (reference sequence). V lost 3 bases to trimming and J lost 7 bases; unmatched junction nucleotides: 12. The CDR3 DNA sequence: TGCAGTGCTAGGTTTCAATGGGCTAGCGGGAGAAATGAGCAGTTCTTC. Encoded protein: CSARFQWASGRNEQFF.

This chain uses TRBV19 with TRBJ1-2, with D possibly matching TRBD1 (6 bases). V lost 3 bases and J lost 5, with 25 bases in between. Germline CDR1 LNHDA, CDR2 SQIVND (reference sequence). CDR3 length: 18 residues. CDR3 coding DNA: TGTGCCAGTAGTATGGAAGGAACAGGGACCTTTAGAGAATATGGCTACACCTTC. As protein: CASSMEGTGTFREYGYTF.

This clonotype has just a few counts. This sequence joins TRBV12-3 or TRBV12-4 and TRBJ2-5; 9 bases line up with TRBD1. The CDR3 has 14 residues. V shed 6 bases, J shed 4 bases, and the junction held 6 bases outside the gene matches. The CDR3 nucleotides are TGTGCCAGCAGAAAGAGACAGGGGGGAGAGACCCAGTACTTC. Translating it yields CASRKRQGGETQYF.

This clonotype was found a few times. This rearrangement joins TRBV15 to TRBJ2-1; 12 bases agree with TRBD2. CDR1 is LNHNV and CDR2 is YYDKDF in the germline V gene (reference sequence). The CDR3 extends over 15 amino acids. With V trimmed by 4 bases and J by 7 bases, 5 bases remained unmatched. The CDR3 loop reads CATSTRTSGINEQFF. In DNA, the CDR3 is TGTGCCACCAGCACTCGGACTAGCGGGATTAATGAGCAGTTCTTC.

A few counts support this clonotype. This chain links TRBV27 with TRBJ2-2; a possible D gene is TRBD2 (5 bases). The germline gives CDR1 MNHEY, CDR2 SMNVEV (reference sequence). The V end lost 6 bases, the J end lost 6 bases, and 14 bases lay between the germline ends. The CDR3 is made up of 14 amino acids. CDR3 amino acids: CASSFRVGAGELFF. CDR3 DNA: TGTGCCAGCAGCTTCCGGGTCGGGGCCGGGGAGCTGTTTTTT.

The chain recombines TRBV7-9 with TRBJ2-1, with 7 bases identical to TRBD2. J lost 0 bases, V lost 5 bases, and 10 bases had no gene match. This CDR3 has 17 residues. The germline gives CDR1 SEHNR, CDR2 FQNEAQ (reference sequence). The CDR3 loop reads CASSRSGGERSYNEQFF. CDR3 bases: TGTGCCAGCAGCCGAAGTGGGGGGGAGCGCTCCTACAATGAGCAGTTCTTC.

This clonotype was seen more than once but under ten times. The gene calls are TRBV20-1 and TRBJ2-1; 8 bases line up with TRBD2. The CDR3 is 15 residues long. Germline assignment: CDR1 DFQATT and CDR2 SNEGSKA (reference sequence). V gave up 0 bases and J gave up 3 bases; unmatched junction bases: 4. CDR3 in DNA: TGCAGTGCTAGAGACCGAGCGGGGGTCTACAATGAGCAGTTCTTC. This encodes CSARDRAGVYNEQFF.

This clonotype was counted only a few times. The chain has TRBV20-1 and TRBJ2-3; 10 bases match TRBD2. From germline, CDR1 is DFQATT and CDR2 SNEGSKA (reference sequence). The CDR3 loop spans 17 amino acids. V trimming: 2 bases; J trimming: 0 bases; junction bases outside the gene matches: 8. The CDR3: CSARTYISGGSTDTQYF. For the CDR3, the DNA is TGCAGTGCTAGAACATACATTAGCGGGGGGAGCACAGATACGCAGTATTTT.

Only a few counts were recorded for this clonotype. This chain connects TRBV20-1 to TRBJ2-7; D not resolved. Trimming stripped 3 bases from V and 5 bases from J, with 17 bases between. The CDR3 spans 14 residues. Looked up from germline, CDR1 is DFQATT and CDR2 is SNEGSKA (reference sequence). Here the CDR3 reads CSASETTRNDEQYF. DNA of the CDR3: TGCAGTGCTAGCGAGACCACCCGGAACGACGAGCAGTACTTC.

This clonotype was detected only a few times. The CDR3 DNA follows: TGTGCCAGCAGCTACCGGGGACAGGCTGATCAGCCCCAGCATTTT. Residues: CASSYRGQADQPQHF. J is TRBJ1-5 and V is TRBV11-2; 8 bases map to TRBD1. V lost 4 bases to trimming and J lost 5 bases; unmatched junction nucleotides: 7. The CDR3 contains 15 residues. Germline CDR1 SGHAT, CDR2 FQNNGV.

The chain recombines TRBV5-1 with TRBJ2-5, with D possibly matching TRBD1 (6 bases). The ends were cut back, 4 bases at V and 1 base at J, with 17 bases in the middle. The CDR3 is 16 amino acids. Germline CDR1 and CDR2: SGHRS and YFSETQ. The CDR3 spells CASSPNRDIGQETQYF. In nucleotides, the CDR3 is TGCGCCAGCAGCCCCAACAGGGACATAGGCCAAGAGACCCAGTACTTC. The full variable domain, with the rest looked up from reference TRBV5-1 and TRBJ2-5, is KAGVTQTPRYLIKTRGQQVTLSCSPISGHRSVSWYQQTPGQGLQFLFEYFSETQRNKGNFPGRFSGRQFSNSRSEMNVSTLELGDSALYLCASSPNRDIGQETQYFGPGTRLLVL.

J is TRBJ1-3 and V is TRBV6-5; D gene ambiguous. Germline CDR1 is MNHEY and CDR2 is SVGAGI. This CDR3 comprises 11 residues. Trimming left V 0 bases short and J 9 bases short, with 3 bases between. CDR3 region: CASSYSGTIYF. In DNA form, the CDR3 reads TGTGCCAGCAGTTACTCAGGCACCATATATTTT.

V usage is TRBV12-3 or TRBV12-4 and J usage is TRBJ2-1, with 7 bases lining up with TRBD1. Unmatched junction bases numbered 1, after V lost 5 bases and J lost 0 bases. The CDR3 has 14 residues. The CDR3 reads CASSRGPSYNEQFF. For the CDR3, the DNA is TGTGCCAGCAGTAGGGGGCCCTCCTACAATGAGCAGTTCTTC.

This clonotype was counted many times. The rearrangement joins TRBV5-1 to TRBJ2-1; D remains unclear. The CDR3 is 13 amino acids. Trimming took off 0 bases at V and 9 bases at J, with 10 bases between the two ends. The germline V gene has CDR1 SGHRS and CDR2 YFSETQ. CDR3 coding DNA: TGCGCCAGCAGCTTGGCTAGTGGTGCTGAGCAGTTCTTC. It encodes CASSLASGAEQFF.

The chain combines TRBV2 with TRBJ2-1, with D possibly matching TRBD2 (6 bases). V was trimmed by 2 bases and J by 4 bases, leaving 24 bases between them. CDR1 SNHLY and CDR2 FYNNEI come from the germline V gene. The CDR3 contains 19 residues. The CDR3 DNA follows: TGTGCCAGCAGTGAATTCGGGGGAGGTCCAAACCTTTCATACAATGAGCAGTTCTTC. This translates into CASSEFGGGPNLSYNEQFF.

This chain connects TRBV4-3 to TRBJ2-3; the match to TRBD2 covers 12 bases. The CDR3 covers 16 residues. V was clipped by 5 bases and J by 2 bases; unmatched bases: 5. CDR1 and CDR2 from the germline V gene are LGHNA and YSLEER. CDR3 sequence: CASSFGLAGTTDTQYF. DNA of the CDR3: TGCGCCAGCAGCTTTGGACTAGCGGGGACCACAGATACGCAGTATTTT.

Here the CDR3 DNA reads TGTGCCAGCAGCTTCTCCTCAGGGAGGTCCTACGAGCAGTACTTC. It codes for CASSFSSGRSYEQYF. The J gene is TRBJ2-7, the V gene TRBV7-9; TRBD2 is a possible D gene (6 bases). Looked up from germline, CDR1 is SEHNR and CDR2 is FQNEAQ (reference sequence). There are 15 residues in the CDR3. V lost 3 bases and J lost 1, with 13 bases in between.

This clonotype was counted ten times or more. The chain links TRBV4-3 to TRBJ1-2; D ambiguous. The CDR3 runs 18 residues. Trimming took 0 bases from V and 0 from J, leaving 17 bases between them. CDR1 is LGHNA and CDR2 is YSLEER in the germline V gene. CDR3 nucleotides: TGCGCCAGCAGCCAAGATCGCGGGTTCAGCCCGGCTAACTATGGCTACACCTTC. Its protein product is CASSQDRGFSPANYGYTF.

The chain links TRBV7-9 to TRBJ1-1; D is unclear. This CDR3 is built from 11 residues. V lost 7 bases and J lost 6, with 9 bases in between. CDR1 is SEHNR, CDR2 FQNEAQ, per germline (reference sequence). CDR3 nucleotide sequence: TGTGCCAGCACCAACTACCCTGAAGCTTTCTTT. Its translation is CASTNYPEAFF.

This clonotype came up a few times. The chain is built from TRBV9 and TRBJ1-6; possibly TRBD1 for D (5 bases). Trimming left V 3 bases short and J 0 bases short, with 13 bases between. Germline values: CDR1 SGDLS, CDR2 YYNGEE. This CDR3 has 17 amino acids. The CDR3 nucleotides read TGTGCCAGCAGCGCCCGGGACGGGGTCTCCTATAATTCACCCCTCCACTTT. It is translated as CASSARDGVSYNSPLHF.

This clonotype has ten or more counts. The chain recombines TRBV6-1 with TRBJ1-1; the match to TRBD1 covers 8 bases. J was trimmed by 5 bases and V by 5 bases; bases with no gene match: 10. CDR1 is MNHNS, CDR2 SASEGT, per germline. This CDR3 region has 15 residues. Here the CDR3 reads CASSPNQGAVTEAFF. The CDR3 nucleotides are TGTGCCAGCAGTCCCAACCAGGGGGCCGTTACTGAAGCTTTCTTT.

This clonotype was picked up many times. The chain links TRBV11-2 to TRBJ2-1; TRBD2 matches 7 bases. CDR1 and CDR2 from the germline V gene are SGHAT and FQNNGV. CDR3 length: 17 residues. The J segment lost 4 bases and the V segment lost 1 base, leaving 10 bases of the junction unmatched. CDR3 amino acids: CASSLVLMASGYNEQFF. Here the CDR3 DNA reads TGTGCCAGCAGCTTAGTCCTCATGGCTAGCGGATACAATGAGCAGTTCTTC.